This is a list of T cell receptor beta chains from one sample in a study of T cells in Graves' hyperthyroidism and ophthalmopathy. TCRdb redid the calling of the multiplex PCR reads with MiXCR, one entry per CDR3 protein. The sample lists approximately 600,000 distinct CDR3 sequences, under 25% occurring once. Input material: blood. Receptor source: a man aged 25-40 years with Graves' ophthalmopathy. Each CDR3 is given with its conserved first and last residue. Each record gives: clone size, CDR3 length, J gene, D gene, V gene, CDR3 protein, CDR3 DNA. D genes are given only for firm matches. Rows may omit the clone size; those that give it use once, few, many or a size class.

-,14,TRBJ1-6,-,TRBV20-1,CSAHGSSYNSPLHF,TGCAGTGCTCACGGAAGCTCCTATAATTCACCCCTCCACTTT
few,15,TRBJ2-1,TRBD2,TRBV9,CASSVEAGEFDEQFF,TGTGCCAGCAGCGTAGAAGCGGGAGAGTTTGATGAGCAGTTCTTC
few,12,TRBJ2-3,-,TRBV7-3,CASSLKPGTQYF,TGTGCCAGCAGCTTAAAGCCCGGTACGCAGTATTTT
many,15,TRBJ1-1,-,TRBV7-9,CASSSYVNIATEAFF,TGTGCCAGCAGCTCGTACGTTAACATTGCCACTGAAGCTTTCTTT
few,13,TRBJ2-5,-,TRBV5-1,CASRRQGAETQYF,TGCGCCAGCAGGCGCCAGGGTGCAGAGACCCAGTACTTC
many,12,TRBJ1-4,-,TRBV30,CAWNRENEKLFF,TGTGCCTGGAACAGGGAAAATGAAAAACTGTTTTTT
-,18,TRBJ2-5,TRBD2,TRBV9,CASSVGTSGRAWQETQYF,TGTGCCAGCAGTGTCGGGACTAGCGGGAGGGCCTGGCAAGAGACCCAGTACTTC
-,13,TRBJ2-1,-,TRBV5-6,CASSLASVNEQFF,TGTGCCAGCAGCTTGGCTTCAGTCAATGAGCAGTTCTTC
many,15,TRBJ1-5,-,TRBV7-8,CASSLVGAGNQPQHF,TGTGCCAGCAGCTTAGTTGGGGCGGGCAATCAGCCCCAGCATTTT
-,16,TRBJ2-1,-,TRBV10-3,CAISELGLSSYNEQFF,TGTGCCATCAGTGAGTTGGGGCTTAGCTCCTACAATGAGCAGTTCTTC
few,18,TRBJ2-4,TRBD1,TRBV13,CASSYGQGAPGAKNIQYF,TGTGCCAGCAGCTACGGACAGGGGGCCCCTGGGGCCAAAAACATTCAGTACTTC
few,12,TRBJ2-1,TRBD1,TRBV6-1,CASSDTGVEQFF,TGTGCCAGCAGTGATACAGGGGTTGAGCAGTTCTTC
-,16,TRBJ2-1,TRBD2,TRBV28,CASSPSGLAGVDEQFF,TGTGCCAGCAGTCCGTCGGGACTAGCGGGAGTAGATGAGCAGTTCTTC
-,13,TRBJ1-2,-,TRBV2,CASRTQGSYGYTF,TGTGCCAGCAGGACACAGGGTTCCTATGGCTACACCTTC
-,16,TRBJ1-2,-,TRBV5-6,CASSLPLGPANYGYTF,TGTGCCAGCAGCTTACCATTGGGACCGGCTAACTATGGCTACACCTTC
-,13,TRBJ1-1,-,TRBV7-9,CASSLGQITQAFF,TGTGCCAGCAGCTTAGGACAGATTACTCAAGCTTTCTTT
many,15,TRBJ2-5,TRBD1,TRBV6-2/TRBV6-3,CASRWGQTYQETQYF,TGTGCCAGCAGGTGGGGACAGACGTACCAAGAGACCCAGTACTTC
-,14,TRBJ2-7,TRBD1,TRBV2,CASSLRGNSCEQYF,TGTGCCAGCAGTCTCAGGGGGAACTCCTGCGAGCAGTACTTC
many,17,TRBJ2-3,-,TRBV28,CASSRVTFPEITDTQYF,TGTGCCAGCAGCCGAGTGACTTTTCCCGAAATCACAGATACGCAGTATTTT
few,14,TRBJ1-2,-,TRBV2,CASSERRGNYGYTF,TGTGCCAGCAGTGAAAGGAGGGGCAACTATGGCTACACCTTC
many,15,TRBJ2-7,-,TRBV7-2,CARYGGESGSYEQYF,TGTGCCAGGTACGGCGGGGAGTCAGGATCCTACGAGCAGTACTTC
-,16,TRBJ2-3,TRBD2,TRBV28,CASSFPSRGSGDTQYF,TGTGCCAGCAGTTTCCCCTCCCGGGGTAGCGGGGATACGCAGTATTTT
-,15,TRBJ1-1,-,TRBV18,CASSGLGGHNTEAFF,TGTGCCAGCTCAGGGTTGGGGGGGCACAACACTGAAGCTTTCTTT
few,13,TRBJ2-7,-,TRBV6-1,CASSPQRVHEQYF,TGTGCCAGCAGTCCCCAACGAGTCCACGAGCAGTACTTC
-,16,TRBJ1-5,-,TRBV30,CAWSVGGFGAWQPQHF,TGTGCCTGGAGTGTTGGGGGGTTTGGGGCTTGGCAGCCCCAGCATTTT
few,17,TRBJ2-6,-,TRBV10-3,CAITPGAGTEGANVLTF,TGTGCCATCACCCCGGGGGCAGGGACGGAGGGGGCCAACGTCCTGACTTTC
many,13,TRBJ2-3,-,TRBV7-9,CASSSLRADTQYF,TGTGCCAGCAGCTCCCTGCGGGCCGATACGCAGTATTTT
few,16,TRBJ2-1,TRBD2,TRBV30,CAWSGTSGSSYNEQFF,TGTGCCTGGAGTGGGACTAGCGGTAGCTCCTACAATGAGCAGTTCTTC
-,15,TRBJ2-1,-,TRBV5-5,CASSLVVRGNNEQFF,TGTGCCAGCAGCTTGGTTGTGCGGGGAAACAATGAGCAGTTCTTC
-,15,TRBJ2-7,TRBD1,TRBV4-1,CASSQVDRGAYEQYF,TGCGCCAGCAGCCAAGTCGACAGGGGGGCCTACGAGCAGTACTTC
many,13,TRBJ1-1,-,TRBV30,CAWSPGSRAEAFF,TGTGCCTGGAGTCCGGGGAGTCGCGCTGAAGCTTTCTTT
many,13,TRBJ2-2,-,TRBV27,CASSLIRRGELFF,TGTGCCAGCAGTTTAATACGTCGCGGGGAGCTGTTTTTT
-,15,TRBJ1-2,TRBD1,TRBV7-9,CASSVSQGALYGYTF,TGTGCCAGCAGTGTCTCGCAGGGGGCGCTCTATGGCTACACCTTC
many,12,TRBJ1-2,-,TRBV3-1,CASSQGQVGYTF,TGTGCCAGCAGCCAAGGACAGGTTGGCTACACCTTC
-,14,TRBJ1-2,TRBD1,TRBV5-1,CASSSTQGANGYTF,TGCGCCAGCAGCTCGACCCAGGGGGCTAATGGCTACACCTTC
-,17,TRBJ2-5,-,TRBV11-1,CASSANIPGDYQETQYF,TGTGCCAGCAGCGCAAATATCCCTGGAGACTACCAAGAGACCCAGTACTTC
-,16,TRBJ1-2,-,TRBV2,CASSPLGSDGHRGYTF,TGTGCCAGCAGTCCCCTGGGTTCGGACGGCCATAGGGGCTACACCTTC
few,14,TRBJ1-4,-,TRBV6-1,CASSPGPTNEKLFF,TGTGCCAGCAGCCCAGGGCCCACTAATGAAAAACTGTTTTTT
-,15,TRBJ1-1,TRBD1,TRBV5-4,CASSLQGARSTEAFF,TGTGCCAGCAGCTTACAGGGGGCGAGAAGCACTGAAGCTTTCTTT
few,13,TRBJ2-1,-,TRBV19,CASSQYPSNEQFF,TGTGCCAGTAGTCAATACCCGAGCAATGAGCAGTTCTTC
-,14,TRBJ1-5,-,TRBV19,CASSIGYSNQPQHF,TGTGCCAGTAGTATAGGCTATAGCAATCAGCCCCAGCATTTT
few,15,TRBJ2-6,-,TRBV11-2,CASSLDRSGANVLTF,TGTGCCAGCAGCTTAGATCGCTCTGGGGCCAACGTCCTGACTTTC
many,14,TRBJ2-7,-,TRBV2,CASRSLTEIYEQYF,TGTGCCAGCAGGTCCCTGACTGAAATCTACGAGCAGTACTTC
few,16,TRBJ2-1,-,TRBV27,CASSSIATHSYNEQFF,TGTGCCAGCAGTTCCATAGCGACTCACTCCTACAATGAGCAGTTCTTC
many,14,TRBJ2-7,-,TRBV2,CASNTDGVSYEQYF,TGTGCCAGCAATACGGATGGAGTCTCCTACGAGCAGTACTTC
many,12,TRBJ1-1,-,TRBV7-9,CASSLVPTEAFF,TGTGCCAGCAGCTTAGTACCCACTGAAGCTTTCTTT
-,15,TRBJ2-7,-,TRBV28,CASTPGRRRTYEQYF,TGTGCCAGCACCCCAGGCCGCAGGCGGACCTACGAGCAGTACTTC
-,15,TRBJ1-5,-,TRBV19,CASSIWGNSNQPQHF,TGTGCCAGTAGTATATGGGGAAATAGCAATCAGCCCCAGCATTTT